These 2 T cell receptor beta chains were sequenced from one sample in a study of cytomegalovirus exposure and HLA in healthy donors (dated by TCRdb to between 2016 and 2019). The method was the immunoSEQ multiplex PCR assay. The source is immuneACCESS, and TCRdb retained only in-frame sequences with V and J called. Part of the clones is not carried over; for the studies checked, unresolved V genes explain less than half of this, and the remainder is unexplained. The sample has about 330,000 clones on record, roughly 88% of them singletons. Clones ranked in the top ten supply around 0.8% of the sample. Sequences were obtained from PBMCs. These receptors originate from a woman aged 18-35 years in good health and CMV-seronegative.

CDR3: CASSQLLAGTGVGYTF. The CDR3 DNA reads as TGTGCCAGCTCACAACTTTTAGCCGGGACAGGGGTCGGCTACACCTTC. The gene calls are TRBV18 and TRBJ1-2; 10 nucleotides align to TRBD1. The junction had 13 bases not matched to a gene; V was cut back by 4 bases and J by 8 bases. The CDR3 sequence is 16 residues long. Germline CDR1 and CDR2: KGHSH and LQKENI.

The gene calls are TRBV28 and TRBJ2-7; the match to TRBD1 covers 8 bases. Germline-derived CDR1 and CDR2 are MDHEN and SYDVKM. V trimming: 4 bases; J trimming: 2 bases; junction bases outside the gene matches: 10. CDR3 length: 16 residues. CDR3 DNA sequence: TGTGCCAGCAGTTCCACCGGCCAGGGGGCAGCCTACGAGCAGTACTTC. It is translated as CASSSTGQGAAYEQYF.